This T cell receptor beta chain was retrieved from a study of T-cell memory formation after mild COVID-19. Study background: The study found TCR clusters largely donor specific. Overall study findings and caveats: Largely, contracting CD4+ clones fell within CM and EM, and contracting CD8+ clones within EMRA. The SARS-CoV-2 specificity of second-wave clones reaching peak at day 37 remained unverified.

Germline lookup yields CDR1 SGDLS and CDR2 YYNGEE. Between the trimmed V and J ends, which lost 3 bases and 6 bases, there was a span of 6 bases. The CDR3 contains 12 residues. 5'RACE, which relied on constant-segment primers, yielded TCR alpha and TCR beta cDNA libraries carrying sample barcodes and UMIs. In TCRdb, the 5' RACE reads were re-called with MiXCR into one record per CDR3 protein. The sample has tens of thousands of distinct CDR3 sequences, around 7.3% seen once. For this clonotype: The antigen is not known.

The sample comprised PBMCs or a T cell subset sorted from them (not recorded which). This TCR came from a man aged 18 to 29 who had mild COVID-19 (a few samples of this study predate the infection). Cell type and time point are not known. The V and J genes are TRBV9 and TRBJ2-2; D gene ambiguous. CDR3 sequence reads: CASSARAGELFF. The CDR3 DNA is TGTGCCAGCAGCGCTCGCGCCGGGGAGCTGTTTTTT.